This TCR beta chain came from a study of T cells in Graves' hyperthyroidism and ophthalmopathy. The ends lost 6 bases at V and 0 bases at J; junction bases unmatched: 3. The CDR3 has 15 amino acids. Germline assignment: CDR1 MNHNS and CDR2 SASEGT. This clonotype was seen ten or more times. Authors of the study amplified TCR beta CDR3 regions from RNA transcripts. In the first-round RT-PCR of the TCR CDR3, the HTBI primer set was used. TCRdb itself ran the multiplex PCR reads through MiXCR, one entry per CDR3 protein. The sample holds about 290,000 distinct CDR3 sequences, about 14% seen once. This chain uses TRBV6-1 with TRBJ1-5, with TRBD1 identical over 9 bases. The sequenced sample was blood. The clonotype was recovered from a woman aged 25 to 45 with Graves' hyperthyroidism that later progressed to Graves' ophthalmopathy. DNA for the CDR3: TGTGCCAGCAGACGGACAGGGGATAGCAATCAGCCCCAGCATTTT. It translates to CASRRTGDSNQPQHF.